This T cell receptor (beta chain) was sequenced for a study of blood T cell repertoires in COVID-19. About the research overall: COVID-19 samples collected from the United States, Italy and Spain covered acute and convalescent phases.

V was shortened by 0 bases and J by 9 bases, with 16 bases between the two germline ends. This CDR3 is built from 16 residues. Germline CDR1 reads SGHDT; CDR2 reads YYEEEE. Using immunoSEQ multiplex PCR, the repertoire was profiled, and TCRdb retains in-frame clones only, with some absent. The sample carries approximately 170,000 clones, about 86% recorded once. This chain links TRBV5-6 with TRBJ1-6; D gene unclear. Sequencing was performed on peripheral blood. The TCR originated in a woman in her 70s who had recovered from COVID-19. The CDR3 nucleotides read TGTGCCAGCAGCTTGGGTTGGCCCAAGAGCGGTTCACCCCTCCACTTT. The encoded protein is CASSLGWPKSGSPLHF.